The clone carrying this T cell receptor beta chain was detected a few times. TCRdb recomputed calls from the RT-PCR reads with MiXCR, one row per CDR3 protein. The sample carries about 540,000 distinct CDR3 sequences, less than 25% recorded once. These data are taken from a study of response to subunit inactivated influenza vaccine. V lost 5 bases and J lost 5, with 19 bases in between. The length of the CDR3 is 16 residues. This same sample was also part of a study on T cells expressing NK-cell markers. This second study notes: For TCR beta, cDNA was produced by 5'RACE template switching with UMIs. Sorted CD3+CD56+NKG2C+, CD3+CD56+NKG2C- and CD3+CD56-NKG2C+ T cells supplied TCR beta repertoires. Within several experiments, an anti-gamma-delta TCR antibody kept the sorting limited to alpha-beta TCR T cells.

The TCR comes from a man aged 45-60 years who received an inactivated influenza vaccine. The input for sequencing was CD4+ T cells sorted from PBMCs, taken 11 to 12 days after vaccination. The rearrangement uses TRBV12-3 or TRBV12-4 and TRBJ2-1, with D perhaps given as TRBD1 or TRBD2 (5 bases each). CDR3 DNA sequence: TGTGCCAGCAGTCCACCGGGACGGCTCCTCCACAATGAGCAGTTCTTC. Protein product: CASSPPGRLLHNEQFF.